The present T cell receptor beta chain was sequenced within a study of Ad26.COV2.S vaccination and SARS-CoV-2 variants. Comments on this clone: Its specificity is not known.

Sequencing used immunoSEQ multiplex PCR; TCRdb keeps in-frame clones, though not all of them. The sample lists some 460,000 clones, 80% to 90% occurring once. This CDR3 contains 17 residues. The J segment lost 4 bases and the V segment lost 0 bases, leaving 11 bases of the junction unmatched. Germline CDR1 is SQVTM and CDR2 is ANQGSEA. Treatment reported: approximately 18 received Ad26.COV2.S at low or high dose, single or two shots; 5 received placebo; per-sample allocation not given. Material that was analyzed had been drawn on day 63 after the first vaccine or placebo injection. At a Boston site, the person donating was an adult of 18-55 years. An Ad26 vector that expressed Wuhan-strain SARS-CoV-2 spike constituted the vaccine. Study-wide points: TCR breadth and depth analyses may have underestimated total T cell responses.

J is TRBJ1-2 and V is TRBV29-1, with 10 bases lining up with TRBD1. This sample comprised peripheral blood, obtained in a trial of Ad26.COV2.S vaccine versus placebo. The TCR originated in a person between 18 and 65 years old who received the Ad26.COV2.S COVID-19 vaccine or a placebo. The CDR3, as DNA: TGCAGCGTTGAAGATCGGCGACAGGGGGCTCCTTTCTATGGCTACACCTTC. As protein: CSVEDRRQGAPFYGYTF.